This T cell receptor beta chain derives from a study of blood T cell repertoires in COVID-19 (TCRdb year 2020). Background for the entire study: Samples covering the acute and convalescent phases of COVID-19 were provided by collaborators in the United States, Italy and Spain. Deeply sampled blood TCRbeta repertoires from subjects exposed to, actively infected with, or recovered from COVID-19 were included in the dataset. The samples were drawn from two sources: the first 160 participants of the ongoing ImmuneRACE study, and 1,000 to 1,500 subjects contributed by 6 global collaborators. Where available, HLA class I and class II types were obtained from metadata supplied by the sample provider rather than from assay-based typing. Nearly every sample came with metadata listing a de-identified subject ID, COVID-19 status, age in years and sex. The material from the prospective study consisted of cDNA or gDNA derived from T cells, B-cell-depleted T cells, or PBMCs. A freely available public database, intended as a resource for researchers studying the immune response to SARS-CoV-2, is where the repertoires were released.

This clone was counted a single time. Its antigen is currently not known. No base quality values were provided; no much bigger clone lies one nucleotide off. The collaborating institutions used their own protocols to collect whole blood in K2EDTA tubes. For TCRbeta analysis, collaborator samples were shipped as frozen whole blood, as isolated PBMCs, or as DNA extracted from either sample type. For CDR1 and CDR2, the germline V gene (reference sequence) lists SEHNR and FQNEAQ. Its CDR3 holds 12 amino acids, cysteine through phenylalanine. Only the CDR3 DNA stays, 36 bases, in frame from base 1. Relative to germline, V is 5 bases shorter and J is 4 bases shorter, with 6 bases between their ends. Broad study findings and their caveats: The quantity of clinical and demographic metadata differed by source and by participant and was supplied without curation.

The immunoSEQ Assay, a bias-controlled multiplex PCR, was used to amplify TCRbeta CDR3 regions from genomic DNA. From the authors' description of their analysis: The number of nucleated cells in each sample was estimated from the amplification of reference gene primers within the assay. Sequence reads were collapsed and filtered to measure the absolute abundance of every unique TCRbeta CDR3 rearrangement. For each sample, productive Simpson clonality was calculated by taking the square root of Simpson's diversity index across productive rearrangements. TCRdb took over this immuneACCESS table, retaining in-frame rearrangements with V and J assigned. Such tables are incomplete; in checked studies, under half of the missing clones stem from an unresolved V gene, and the remainder is unexplained. V, J and clone size derive from that table, while D and trimming were established from the DNA sequence. The sample table contains about 94,000 clones; only one count was recorded for approximately 89% of them. The ten largest clones represent 7% to 9% of the sample.

The sequence was collected from a human donor with acute or convalescent COVID-19. The donor label of this sample is uncertain. The receptor chain draws on TRBV7-9 and TRBJ1-5, with the D gene not confidently named. Sample: peripheral blood. The CDR3 region has the sequence CASSGRNQPQHF. The DNA sequence is as follows: TGTGCCAGCAGCGGGAGAAATCAGCCCCAGCATTTT.